The 23 T cell receptor beta chains in this list originate from one sample, sequenced in a study of cytomegalovirus exposure and HLA in healthy donors. The PCR employed 60 Vbeta primers together with 13 Jbeta primers. The data were produced by immunoSEQ multiplex PCR, yet TCRdb's version contains in-frame clones alone and is incomplete. Here the sample table reports around 100,000 clones. Sequences were obtained from PBMCs. All receptors come from a man aged 35 to 55 in good health and CMV-seronegative.

The chain uses TRBV10-2 and TRBJ2-7, with a possible D match to TRBD1 (5 bases). The CDR3 is made up of 13 amino acids. Germline V gives CDR1 WSHSY, CDR2 SAAADI. Trimming removed 6 bases at V and 3 bases at J, with 12 bases between. The CDR3 is CASSPGQNYEQYF. The CDR3 DNA follows: TGCGCCAGCAGCCCTGGACAAAACTACGAGCAGTACTTC.

The genes are TRBV10-3 and TRBJ2-5; D is unclear. Germline CDR1 reads ENHRY; CDR2 reads SYGVKD. V was pared by 7 bases and J by 3 bases, with 6 bases between. This CDR3 is 11 amino acids long. This CDR3 is CAITSEETQYF. DNA for the CDR3: TGTGCCATCACCTCAGAAGAGACCCAGTACTTC.

V usage is TRBV7-8 and J usage is TRBJ2-3; 9 bases are shared with TRBD2. Germline CDR1 is SGHVS and CDR2 is FQNEAQ. Trimming cost V 8 bases and J 2 bases; bases outside gene matches: 8. This CDR3 region has 15 residues. DNA for the CDR3: TGTGCCAGCCGTCGGGCGGGAGGGTACACAGATACGCAGTATTTT. Residues: CASRRAGGYTDTQYF.

For the CDR3, the DNA is TGTGCCAGCAGGGGGGACAGGGTCAATGAGCAGTTCTTC. Protein sequence: CASRGDRVNEQFF. The genes are TRBV28 and TRBJ2-1; TRBD1 matches at 9 bases. The CDR3 sequence is 13 residues long. V shed 6 bases and J 6 bases; nucleotides not matched to a gene: 3. In germline, CDR1 is MDHEN, CDR2 SYDVKM. Full variable domain (outside the CDR3, taken from reference TRBV28 and TRBJ2-1): DVKVTQSSRYLVKRTGEKVFLECVQDMDHENMFWYRQDPGLGLRLIYFSYDVKMKEKGDIPEGYSVSREKKERFSLILESASTNQTSMYLCASRGDRVNEQFFGPGTRLTVL.

The chain employs TRBV7-9 and TRBJ2-3; TRBD2 agrees at 8 bases. The ends lost 5 bases at V and 1 base at J; junction bases unmatched: 5. Germline CDR1 reads SEHNR; CDR2 reads FQNEAQ (reference sequence). The CDR3 is made up of 15 amino acids. The CDR3 is CASSPTSGRTDTQYF. The CDR3 DNA follows: TGTGCCAGCAGCCCCACTAGCGGCCGCACAGATACGCAGTATTTT.

V and J are TRBV18 and TRBJ2-5; no reliable D call. The CDR3 loop spans 14 amino acids. The V end lost 3 bases, the J end lost 6 bases, and 14 bases lay between the germline ends. CDR1 and CDR2 (germline): KGHSH, LQKENI. CDR3 bases: TGTGCCAGCTCACCCCAATGGCAATATCAGACCCAGTACTTC. It translates to CASSPQWQYQTQYF.

The V and J genes are TRBV10-3 and TRBJ2-1, with TRBD1 identical over 7 bases. This CDR3 region has 14 residues. Germline loops: CDR1 ENHRY, CDR2 SYGVKD. V lost 10 bases, J lost 0 bases, and 6 bases stayed unmatched. CDR3 coding DNA: TGTGCCACGGGACAGCAGAGCTCCTACAATGAGCAGTTCTTC. Its translation is CATGQQSSYNEQFF.

The chain carries TRBV9 and TRBJ1-6; the D gene is possibly TRBD1 (6 bases). The germline V and J ends were trimmed by 1 base and 9 bases, with 14 bases remaining between them. The germline V gene has CDR1 SGDLS and CDR2 YYNGEE. The length of the CDR3 is 15 residues. The CDR3 coding sequence is TGTGCCAGCAGCGTATTTCCAGGGGAGAGTTCACCCCTCCACTTT. Protein sequence: CASSVFPGESSPLHF.

The chain couples TRBV30 to TRBJ1-1; D is uncertain. The V gene's germline CDR1 is GTSNPN and CDR2 SVGIG (reference sequence). The V and J ends lost 3 bases and 0 bases respectively, with 8 bases between them. The CDR3 contains 13 residues. Written as DNA, the CDR3 is TGTGCCTGGAGGCGGGAAATGAACACTGAAGCTTTCTTT. It is translated as CAWRREMNTEAFF. Variable domain in full (rest from reference TRBV30 and TRBJ1-1): SQTIHQWPATLVQPVGSPLSLECTVEGTSNPNLYWYRQAAGRGLQLLFYSVGIGQISSEVPQNLSASRPQDRQFILSSKKLLLSDSGFYLCAWRREMNTEAFFGQGTRLTVV.

The gene calls are TRBV27 and TRBJ2-3; 7 positions match TRBD1. CDR1 is MNHEY and CDR2 is SMNVEV in the germline V gene (reference sequence). The CDR3 runs 15 residues. Unmatched junction bases numbered 11, after V lost 9 bases and J lost 2 bases. CDR3 nucleotide sequence: TGTGCCAGTACCCACCTCGGGACAGTCACAGATACGCAGTATTTT. Encoded protein: CASTHLGTVTDTQYF.

Concerning this clone itself: The junction shows a germline mismatch at one end, possibly a read error. The chain uses TRBV7-9 and TRBJ2-7; 9 bases agree with TRBD1. This CDR3 region has 11 residues. CDR1 is SEHNR and CDR2 is FQNEAQ in the germline V gene (reference sequence). CDR3 region: CASSTSGQGLF. In DNA form, the CDR3 reads TGTGCCAGCAGCACGTCGGGACAGGGACTCTTC.

The chain couples TRBV19 to TRBJ1-1, with TRBD1 matching 11 bases. Trimming took 6 bases from V and 5 from J; bases not matched to a gene: 5. Per the germline V gene, CDR1 is LNHDA and CDR2 is SQIVND (reference sequence). There are 14 residues in the CDR3. DNA of the CDR3: TGTGCCAGTAGAGGGACAGGGGGTTCAACTGAAGCTTTCTTT. Amino acid sequence: CASRGTGGSTEAFF.

The genes are TRBV7-2 and TRBJ1-1; D might be TRBD1 (6 bases). The CDR3 loop spans 13 amino acids. V was cut by 3 bases and J by 4 bases, with 9 bases left in between. The germline gives CDR1 SGHTA, CDR2 FQGNSA. The CDR3 DNA is TGTGCCAGCAGCTTCGACAGGAGCACTGAAGCTTTCTTT. Protein: CASSFDRSTEAFF.

The V and J genes are TRBV6-1 and TRBJ1-4, with a possible D match to TRBD1 (6 bases). Germline V gene sequence: CDR1 MNHNS, CDR2 SASEGT. This CDR3 is 14 amino acids long. V gave up 8 bases and J gave up 4 bases, with 14 bases separating them. The CDR3 region is CASQGTTLNEKLFF. Written as DNA, the CDR3 is TGTGCCAGCCAAGGGACAACCCTTAATGAAAAACTGTTTTTT.

This chain joins TRBV5-1 and TRBJ2-3; no firm D call. Germline-derived CDR1 and CDR2 are SGHRS and YFSETQ. The CDR3 has 14 residues. V lost 0 bases and J lost 4, with 9 bases in between. In DNA, the CDR3 is TGCGCCAGCAGCTTGGAGCAGGCAGCAGATACGCAGTATTTT. This gives the protein CASSLEQAADTQYF.

The chain couples TRBV18 to TRBJ2-7, with TRBD1 as a possible D gene (6 bases). Germline V gene sequence: CDR1 KGHSH, CDR2 LQKENI. The CDR3 totals 14 residues. V lost 6 bases, J lost 4 bases, and 16 bases lay in between. In nucleotides, the CDR3 is TGTGCCAGCTCGCCAATGGACAGTTTATACGAGCAGTACTTC. Translation: CASSPMDSLYEQYF.

This chain joins TRBV2 and TRBJ2-5, with 9 bases identical to TRBD2. In germline, CDR1 is SNHLY, CDR2 FYNNEI. J lost 1 base, V lost 6 bases, and 6 bases had no gene match. The CDR3 has 15 amino acids. CDR3 loop: CASREPGLAQETQYF. In DNA form, the CDR3 reads TGTGCCAGCAGGGAACCGGGACTAGCCCAAGAGACCCAGTACTTC.

CDR3 coding DNA: TGTGCCAGCAGCGTAGGGTTAGGGAGTAATGAAAAACTGTTTTTT. This translates into CASSVGLGSNEKLFF. V and J are TRBV9 and TRBJ1-4; no clear D. Germline V gene data show CDR1 as SGDLS and CDR2 as YYNGEE. V shed 0 bases and J shed 4 bases, with 10 bases lying between them. CDR3 length: 15 residues.

This rearrangement joins TRBV6-6 to TRBJ1-3; the D is unclear. Germline V lookup: CDR1 MNHNY, CDR2 SVGAGI (reference sequence). V lost 6 bases, J lost 0 bases, and 9 bases lay in between. CDR3 length: 14 amino acids. In DNA form, the CDR3 reads TGTGCCAGCAGCCCGGACTTCTCTGGAAACACCATATATTTT. Protein product: CASSPDFSGNTIYF.

This chain links TRBV27 with TRBJ1-2, with 7 bases lining up with TRBD1. CDR3 size: 14 residues. The V segment lost 3 bases and the J segment 7 bases; nucleotides outside the gene matches: 8. Germline V CDR1 and CDR2: MNHEY, SMNVEV (reference sequence). DNA of the CDR3: TGTGCCAGCAGTTTCCGCGACAGGGTGGGTGGCTACACCTTC. It specifies CASSFRDRVGGYTF.

The V and J genes are TRBV7-9 and TRBJ1-1, with D possibly being TRBD1 (6 bases). V lost 5 bases and J lost 0, with 10 bases in between. Germline V lookup: CDR1 SEHNR, CDR2 FQNEAQ (reference sequence). This CDR3 has 14 amino acids. The CDR3 loop reads CASSRGQLNTEAFF. The CDR3 region has the DNA TGTGCCAGCAGCCGAGGACAGTTGAACACTGAAGCTTTCTTT.

V gene TRBV5-1 combines with J gene TRBJ2-3, with 7 bases that match TRBD1. The J segment lost 0 bases and the V segment lost 7 bases, leaving 8 bases of the junction unmatched. Per germline, CDR1 SGHRS and CDR2 YFSETQ. The CDR3 has 15 residues. The CDR3 here is CASSLRGQSTDTQYF. CDR3 DNA sequence: TGCGCCAGCTCCCTCCGGGGACAGAGCACAGATACGCAGTATTTT.

This rearrangement joins TRBV6-6 to TRBJ1-2; TRBD1 matches at 7 bases. This CDR3 has 15 residues. Germline assignment: CDR1 MNHNY and CDR2 SVGAGI (reference sequence). V was pared by 6 bases and J by 1 base, with 8 bases of the junction left unmatched. The CDR3: CASRRRDSFNYGYTF. Here the CDR3 DNA reads TGTGCCAGCAGGCGCCGGGACAGCTTTAACTATGGCTACACCTTC.